These 8 T cell receptor beta chains were sequenced from one sample in a study of beta chain features in type 1 diabetes. These receptors' targets are unknown. General study points: A moderate, significant TCRB CDR3 shortening appeared in type 1 diabetes across four CD4+ subsets.

Isolated RNA was reverse transcribed in full, so expressed TCRB transcripts were sequenced. Clones were sequenced by immunoSEQ multiplex PCR, and TCRdb holds only the in-frame ones, with some missing. The sample consists of 630,000 or so clones, around 15% of them appearing once. Sequencing used naive CD4+ T cells from blood. Source of these receptors: a man aged 18 to 35 with type 1 diabetes.

The chain links TRBV11-2 to TRBJ2-7, with D perhaps TRBD2 (5 bases). The CDR3 is 14 amino acids. Germline V lookup: CDR1 SGHAT, CDR2 FQNNGV. V was pared by 4 bases and J by 0 bases, with 10 bases between. Written as DNA, the CDR3 is TGTGCCAGCAGCTCCCTACGGGGCTCCTACGAGCAGTACTTC. As protein: CASSSLRGSYEQYF.

This clone was seen more than once but under ten times. The chain joins TRBV5-1 to TRBJ2-1; TRBD1 matches at 9 bases. The CDR3 has 15 amino acids. Losses at the gene ends were 2 bases for V and 7 bases for J; bases not matched to a gene: 7. Germline V CDR1 and CDR2: SGHRS, YFSETQ. The CDR3, as DNA: TGCGCCAGCAGCTTAGGACAGGGGTCTCGGAATGAGCAGTTCTTC. Amino acid sequence: CASSLGQGSRNEQFF.

The gene calls are TRBV5-5 and TRBJ2-4; 7 bases are a match to TRBD2. This CDR3 region has 16 residues. Germline trimming cut 7 bases from V and 0 bases from J; bases unmatched to any gene: 10. The V gene's germline CDR1 is SGHKS and CDR2 YYEKEE (reference sequence). As DNA, the CDR3 is TGTGCCAGCGGACTAGGTGACTTCCTAGCCAAAAACATTCAGTACTTC. It yields the protein CASGLGDFLAKNIQYF.

This clone was recorded a few times. V gene TRBV5-1 combines with J gene TRBJ2-1; 11 bases fit TRBD2. The V gene's germline CDR1 is SGHRS and CDR2 YFSETQ. The CDR3 is made up of 16 amino acids. J was trimmed by 0 bases and V by 4 bases; bases with no gene match: 3. As DNA, the CDR3 is TGCGCCAGCAGCGTTACTAGCGGGAGCTCCTACAATGAGCAGTTCTTC. It translates to CASSVTSGSSYNEQFF.

This clone was seen more than once but under ten times. V gene TRBV7-6 combines with J gene TRBJ1-1; TRBD1 is a possible D gene (6 bases). V lost 2 bases to trimming and J lost 0 bases, with 16 bases between them. There are 17 residues in the CDR3. Germline V gene lookup returns CDR1 SGHVS and CDR2 FNYEAQ. The CDR3 protein is CASSLSQGSFMNTEAFF. CDR3 DNA: TGTGCCAGCAGCTTAAGCCAGGGGTCCTTCATGAACACTGAAGCTTTCTTT.

This sequence joins TRBV18 and TRBJ1-4; no clear D gene. CDR1 KGHSH and CDR2 LQKENI come from the germline V gene. The CDR3 runs to 13 residues. V gave up 4 bases and J gave up 10 bases, with 13 bases separating them. The CDR3 DNA follows: TGTGCCAGCTCACGCGGGGAACCCGGAAAACTGTTTTTT. It is translated as CASSRGEPGKLFF.

This chain links TRBV7-3 with TRBJ2-2; D possibly corresponds to TRBD1 (5 bases). Between the trimmed V and J ends, which lost 4 bases and 1 base, there was a span of 13 bases. The CDR3 runs to 16 residues. The germline CDR1 and CDR2 sequences are SGHTA and FQGTGA. CDR3 sequence reads: CASSSSQTVNTGELFF. CDR3 in DNA: TGTGCCAGCAGCTCTTCCCAGACAGTGAACACCGGGGAGCTGTTTTTT.

The chain uses TRBV6-1 and TRBJ1-5; D possibly corresponds to TRBD1 (5 bases). CDR3 length equals 13 residues. V lost 3 bases, J lost 6 bases, and 9 bases lay in between. Germline V CDR1 and CDR2: MNHNS, SASEGT. CDR3 sequence: CASSERGGQPQHF. The CDR3 nucleotides read TGTGCCAGCAGTGAGAGGGGTGGTCAGCCCCAGCATTTT.